A single sample gave rise to the 21 T cell receptor beta chains below, sequenced in a study of shared clonotypes between healthy human individuals (dated by TCRdb to about 2020). The receptor library was made with the immunoSEQ multiplex PCR assay. This is the immuneACCESS table as TCRdb keeps it, with only in-frame sequences that have V and J called. A part of the clones is gone; compared with another copy, unresolved V genes explain less than half, and the rest is unexplained. In this sample the table shows about 500,000 clones, 70% to 80% of which occur a single time. Jointly, the top ten make up about 11% of the sample. Input material: PBMCs. The receptors come from a woman aged 40 to 50 in good health. Some clones in this sample may be carry-over from other donors' samples.

This chain connects TRBV15 to TRBJ1-5, with D unclear. This CDR3 comprises 16 residues. With 0 bases removed from V and 6 bases from J, the gap between germline ends came to 15 bases. From germline, CDR1 is LNHNV and CDR2 YYDKDF (reference sequence). CDR3 amino acids: CATSREKRVFGQPQHF. The CDR3 DNA reads TGTGCCACCAGCAGAGAGAAGAGGGTTTTTGGTCAGCCCCAGCATTTT.

The chain recombines TRBV11-2 with TRBJ2-5, with TRBD1 identical over 11 bases. The J call could be wrong; TRBJ2-7 is a better fit for the DNA end. The germline gives CDR1 SGHAT, CDR2 FQNNGV. There are 15 residues in the CDR3. CDR3 residues: CASSPRGGQGDEQYF. CDR3 nucleotide sequence: TGTGCCAGCAGCCCTCGCGGGGGACAGGGGGACGAGCAGTACTTC.

V and J are TRBV2 and TRBJ1-5; 9 bases are shared with TRBD1. The CDR3 has 15 residues. V trimming: 5 bases; J trimming: 6 bases; junction bases outside the gene matches: 8. CDR1 is SNHLY and CDR2 is FYNNEI in the germline V gene. The CDR3 here is CASSSTGGLVQPQHF. The CDR3 region has the DNA TGTGCCAGCAGTTCGACAGGGGGATTAGTTCAGCCCCAGCATTTT.

Notes on this clone: A much larger clone lies a single base off, so this may be a read error. Other DNA sequences in the sample encode the same CDR3. This chain links TRBV7-6 with TRBJ2-6; 12 nucleotides align to TRBD2. Germline trimming cut 5 bases from V and 0 bases from J; bases unmatched to any gene: 11. Germline CDR1 SGHVS, CDR2 FNYEAQ. CDR3 length: 20 amino acids. CDR3 region: CASSPNLGLAGPSGANVLTF. In DNA, the CDR3 is TGTGCCAGCAGCCCAAACCTTGGACTAGCGGGGCCCTCTGGGGCCAACGTCCTGACTTTC.

To note about this clone: It differs at one base from a far larger clone, so likely a read error. V and J are TRBV19 and TRBJ1-2; no firm D call. The CDR3 is 14 amino acids. Germline-derived CDR1 and CDR2 are LNHDA and SQIVND (reference sequence). The CDR3 bases are TGTGCCAGTAGTACCCTGAAGGAATTCTATGGCCACACCTTC. Protein sequence: CASSTLKEFYGHTF.

V gene TRBV7-3 combines with J gene TRBJ2-7, with D perhaps matching TRBD2 (6 bases). CDR1 is SGHTA and CDR2 is FQGTGA in the germline V gene. The CDR3 is 15 amino acids. The V and J ends lost 4 bases and 2 bases respectively, with 15 bases between them. CDR3: CASSSEGLGAYEQYF. In nucleotides, the CDR3 is TGTGCCAGCAGCTCAGAGGGACTCGGAGCCTACGAGCAGTACTTC.

The sample holds a few counts of this clone. A far larger clone is only one base removed, so a read error is likely. The rearrangement uses TRBV28 and TRBJ2-4, with 7 bases aligning to TRBD2. CDR3 length: 13 residues. Germline trimming cut 8 bases from V and 6 bases from J; bases unmatched to any gene: 7. CDR1 is MDHEN and CDR2 is SYDVKM in the germline V gene. DNA for the CDR3: TGTGCCAGCGGACTAGGGATCCTAAACATTCAGTACTTC. Protein sequence: CASGLGILNIQYF. The whole variable domain, filled in from reference TRBV28 and TRBJ2-4, reads DVKVTQSSRYLVKRTGEKVFLECVQDMDHENMFWYRQDPGLGLRLIYFSYDVKMKEKGDIPEGYSVSREKKERFSLILESASTNQTSMYLCASGLGILNIQYFGAGTRLSVL.

Details on this clone: A read error may be the cause here, since a much bigger clone is one base away. The genes are TRBV7-9 and TRBJ1-4; D might be TRBD1 (6 bases). The CDR3 is 15 residues long. The germline gives CDR1 SEHNR, CDR2 FQNEAQ (reference sequence). CDR3 region: CASSPTGFTNEELFF. CDR3 coding DNA: TGTGCCAGCAGCCCCACAGGGTTCACTAATGAAGAACTGTTTTTT.

This chain joins TRBV14 and TRBJ2-5; TRBD1 matches 10 bases. Germline values: CDR1 SGHDN, CDR2 FVKESK. The CDR3 has 16 amino acids. V shed 2 bases, J shed 0 bases, and the junction held 3 bases outside the gene matches. In DNA form, the CDR3 reads TGTGCCAGCAGCCAAAGGGACAGGGGTTACCAAGAGACCCAGTACTTC. Protein: CASSQRDRGYQETQYF.

This clone was observed a few times. The chain couples TRBV29-1 to TRBJ1-3; D gene ambiguous. Germline V gene lookup returns CDR1 SQVTM and CDR2 ANQGSEA. V lost 7 bases to trimming and J lost 4 bases, with 17 bases between them. The CDR3 covers 14 residues. CDR3 in amino acids: CSAQTSLGGNTIYF. Written as DNA, the CDR3 is TGCAGCGCTCAGACTTCATTGGGCGGAAACACCATATATTTT.

The chain couples TRBV7-2 to TRBJ2-3; D could derive from TRBD1 or TRBD2 (7 bases each). This CDR3 has 15 amino acids. Deletions cut 5 bases from V and 3 bases from J, with 15 bases between. The germline V gene has CDR1 SGHTA and CDR2 FQGNSA. CDR3 loop: CASSPTGEGTDTQYF. The CDR3 region has the DNA TGTGCCAGCAGCCCCACAGGGGAGGGGACAGATACGCAGTATTTT.

The rearrangement uses TRBV10-2 and TRBJ2-7; 9 positions match TRBD2. The CDR3 length is 14 residues. V was pared by 8 bases and J by 4 bases, with 9 bases of the junction left unmatched. CDR1 is WSHSY and CDR2 is SAAADI in the germline V gene. In DNA form, the CDR3 reads TGCGCCAGCCGATCTAGCGGGAACATATACGAGCAGTACTTC. Amino acid sequence: CASRSSGNIYEQYF.

The CDR3 spells CASSLGPRAGANVLTF. The CDR3 DNA reads TGCGCCAGCAGCTTGGGACCGAGGGCTGGGGCCAACGTCCTGACTTTC. V is TRBV5-1 and J is TRBJ2-6, with D possibly matching TRBD2 (5 bases). Deletions cut 0 bases from V and 2 bases from J, with 9 bases between. The CDR3 has 16 residues. Germline-derived CDR1 and CDR2 are SGHRS and YFSETQ.

The chain recombines TRBV18 with TRBJ2-7; perhaps TRBD2 as D (5 bases). The germline V and J ends were trimmed by 2 bases and 4 bases, with 12 bases remaining between them. Germline CDR1 is KGHSH and CDR2 is LQKENI. The CDR3 has 14 residues. The CDR3, as DNA: TGTGCCAGCTCACCAGGAAGGACTCGGTACGAGCAGTACTTC. The encoded protein is CASSPGRTRYEQYF. The variable domain in full, completed from reference TRBV18 and TRBJ2-7, reads NAGVMQNPRHLVRRRGQEARLRCSPMKGHSHVYWYRQLPEEGLKFMVYLQKENIIDESGMPKERFSAEFPKEGPSILRIQQVVRGDSAAYFCASSPGRTRYEQYFGPGTRLTVT.

As to this clone: A far larger clone differs by one base, so this is likely a read error. The same CDR3 also results from other DNA sequences found in this sample. The chain recombines TRBV30 with TRBJ1-3; perhaps TRBD1 as D (6 bases). The germline V gene has CDR1 GTSNPN and CDR2 SVGIG (reference sequence). This CDR3 comprises 16 residues. V was cut by 0 bases and J by 4 bases, with 16 bases left in between. CDR3 DNA: TGTGCCTGGAGTGTACCTGGGGGACACTCCGGAAACACCATATATTTT. Protein: CAWSVPGGHSGNTIYF.

The chain has TRBV6-1 and TRBJ2-2; 11 bases map to TRBD2. This CDR3 spans 17 amino acids. The germline V gene encodes CDR1 MNHNS and CDR2 SASEGT. Losses at the gene ends were 4 bases for V and 5 bases for J; bases not matched to a gene: 9. CDR3 residues: CASSGLAGKYRTGELFF. The CDR3, as DNA: TGTGCCAGCAGTGGACTAGCGGGGAAGTATCGGACCGGGGAGCTGTTTTTT.

The chain recombines TRBV4-1 with TRBJ1-1; D gene unclear. V lost 0 bases and J lost 11, with 13 bases in between. The CDR3 spans 13 residues. Germline CDR1 is MGHRA and CDR2 is YSYEKL. The CDR3 sequence is CASSQDPSVRAFF. In DNA form, the CDR3 reads TGCGCCAGCAGCCAAGATCCGTCGGTTCGGGCTTTCTTT.

The V gene is TRBV7-2, the J gene TRBJ2-1; 12 bases agree with TRBD2. Unmatched junction bases numbered 9, after V lost 8 bases and J lost 7 bases. Germline lookup yields CDR1 SGHTA and CDR2 FQGNSA. This CDR3 has 15 amino acids. Here the CDR3 DNA reads TGTGCCAGCTTACCGACTAGCGGGAGAGCAAATGAGCAGTTCTTC. Amino acid sequence: CASLPTSGRANEQFF. The full variable domain, rest sourced from reference TRBV7-2 and TRBJ2-1, is GAGVSQSPSNKVTEKGKDVELRCDPISGHTALYWYRQSLGQGLEFLIYFQGNSAPDKSGLPSDRFSAERTGGSVSTLTIQRTQQEDSAVYLCASLPTSGRANEQFFGPGTRLTVL.

The chain recombines TRBV19 with TRBJ2-7, with D perhaps being TRBD1 or TRBD2 (6 bases each). Germline lookup yields CDR1 LNHDA and CDR2 SQIVND (reference sequence). Trimming left V 1 base short and J 11 bases short, with 15 bases between. The CDR3 sequence is 13 residues long. This CDR3 is CASSIGAEGVKYF. As DNA, the CDR3 is TGTGCCAGTAGTATAGGAGCGGAGGGGGTGAAGTACTTC.

The J gene is TRBJ2-7, the V gene TRBV27, with 8 nucleotides matching TRBD1. V lost 6 bases and J lost 4; bases outside the gene matches: 8. Germline loops: CDR1 MNHEY, CDR2 SMNVEV (reference sequence). This CDR3 is built from 14 residues. In DNA, the CDR3 is TGTGCCAGCAGAAAGACAGGGGACGGTTACGAGCAGTACTTC. Translated, it gives CASRKTGDGYEQYF.

This chain joins TRBV14 and TRBJ2-3; D may be TRBD2 (6 bases). The ends were cut back, 1 base at V and 5 bases at J, with 10 bases in the middle. The germline V gene encodes CDR1 SGHDN and CDR2 FVKESK. CDR3 length: 14 amino acids. CDR3 in DNA: TGTGCCAGCAGCCAAGCACTAGCCGGAGATACGCAGTATTTT. It encodes CASSQALAGDTQYF.